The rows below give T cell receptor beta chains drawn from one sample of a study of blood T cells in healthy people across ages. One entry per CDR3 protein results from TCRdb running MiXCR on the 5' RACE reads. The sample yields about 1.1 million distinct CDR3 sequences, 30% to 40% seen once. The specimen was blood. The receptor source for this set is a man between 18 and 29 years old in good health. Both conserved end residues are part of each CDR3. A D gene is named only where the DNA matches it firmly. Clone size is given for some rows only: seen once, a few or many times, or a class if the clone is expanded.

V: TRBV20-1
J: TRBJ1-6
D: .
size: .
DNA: TGCAGTGCTAGAGGCGCCGCGGATTATAATTCACCCCTCCACTTT
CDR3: CSARGAADYNSPLHF

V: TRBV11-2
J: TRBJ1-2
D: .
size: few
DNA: TGTGCCAGCAGCTCCACCGGGACCACCAAACCCTATGGCTACACCTTC
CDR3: CASSSTGTTKPYGYTF

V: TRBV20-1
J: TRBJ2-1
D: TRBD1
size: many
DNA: TGCAGCGGTAACCGGGCGACAGGGCGGAATGAGCAGTTCTTC
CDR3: CSGNRATGRNEQFF

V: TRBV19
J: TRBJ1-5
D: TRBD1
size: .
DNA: TGTGCCAGTAGTCCGGACAGGGATTATAGCAATCAGCCCCAGCATTTT
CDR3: CASSPDRDYSNQPQHF

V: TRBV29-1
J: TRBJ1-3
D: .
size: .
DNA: TGCAGCGTTGACCCAGGCTCTGGAAACACCATATATTTT
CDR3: CSVDPGSGNTIYF

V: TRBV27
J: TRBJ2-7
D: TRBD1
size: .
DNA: TGTGCCAGCAGCACGCGGTGGACAGGGGCTAACAATGAGCAGTACTTC
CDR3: CASSTRWTGANNEQYF

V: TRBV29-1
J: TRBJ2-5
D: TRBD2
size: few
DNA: TGCAGCGTGAGGACTAGCGGGGGTGAGACCCAGTACTTC
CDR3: CSVRTSGGETQYF

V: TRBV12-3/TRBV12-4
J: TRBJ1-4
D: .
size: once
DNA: TGTGTCAGCAGTGCCGGGTCCCTACGTGAAAAACTGTTTTTT
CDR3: CVSSAGSLREKLFF

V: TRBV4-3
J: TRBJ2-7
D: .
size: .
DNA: TGCGACAGCAGCCAAGATGTACAACTCCCACCATACGAGCAGTACTTC
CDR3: CDSSQDVQLPPYEQYF

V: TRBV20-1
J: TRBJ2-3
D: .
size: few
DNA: TGCAGTGCTACCGGGGGCGAGACAGATACGCAGTATTTT
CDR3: CSATGGETDTQYF

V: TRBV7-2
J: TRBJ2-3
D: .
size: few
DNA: TGTGCCAGCAGCTTAGCGTACGTCACAGATACGCAGTATTTT
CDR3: CASSLAYVTDTQYF

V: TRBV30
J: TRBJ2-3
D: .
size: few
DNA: TGTGCCTGGAGTTCAGGGGGGCTAATCGCAGATACGCAGTATTTT
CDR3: CAWSSGGLIADTQYF

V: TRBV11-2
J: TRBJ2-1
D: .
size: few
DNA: TGTGCCAGCAGCTTACGAGGACGGGGGGCTGAGTCAAAGGAGCAGTTCTTC
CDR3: CASSLRGRGAESKEQFF

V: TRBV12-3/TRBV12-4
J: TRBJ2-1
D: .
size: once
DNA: TGTGCCAGCAGCCGTCCCCATGAGCAGTTCTTC
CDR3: CASSRPHEQFF

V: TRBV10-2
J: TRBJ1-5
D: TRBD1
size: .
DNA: TGCGCCAGCAGTGACGGGACAGGACGGAGCAATCAGCCCCAGCATTTT
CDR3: CASSDGTGRSNQPQHF

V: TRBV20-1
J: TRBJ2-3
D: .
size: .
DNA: TGCAGTGCTAGAGTTCGGCAGAGTTCCCACACAGATACGCAGTATTTT
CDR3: CSARVRQSSHTDTQYF

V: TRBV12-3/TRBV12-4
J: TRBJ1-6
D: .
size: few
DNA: TGTGCCAGCAGCCAATGGCTAAATTCACCCCTCCACTTT
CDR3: CASSQWLNSPLHF

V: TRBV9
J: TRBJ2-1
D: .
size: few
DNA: TGTGCCAGCAGGCTTAAGTGGAGTAACCCGTACAATGAGCAGTTCTTC
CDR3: CASRLKWSNPYNEQFF

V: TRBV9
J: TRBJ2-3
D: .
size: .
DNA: TGTGCCAGCAGCACTCGACACCGAGGCACAGATACGCAGTATTTT
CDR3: CASSTRHRGTDTQYF

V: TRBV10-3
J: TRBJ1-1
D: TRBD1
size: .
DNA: TGTGCCATCAGCTCCGCGCAGGGGGGCACTGAAGCTTTCTTT
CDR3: CAISSAQGGTEAFF

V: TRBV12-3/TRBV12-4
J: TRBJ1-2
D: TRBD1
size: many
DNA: TGTGCCACCATCAGACAGGGAAGCTATGGCTACACCTTC
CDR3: CATIRQGSYGYTF

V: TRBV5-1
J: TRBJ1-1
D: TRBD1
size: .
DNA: TGCGCCAGCAGCCACCGGACAGGGAGTCGTACTGAAGCTTTCTTT
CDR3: CASSHRTGSRTEAFF

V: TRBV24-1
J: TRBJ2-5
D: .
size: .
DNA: TGTGCCACCAGTGATTTTAGAGGTGTCGAAGAGACCCAGTACTTC
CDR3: CATSDFRGVEETQYF

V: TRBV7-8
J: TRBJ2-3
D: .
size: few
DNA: TGTGCCAGCACCCAAGTGGCGCCAAGCACAGATACGCAGTATTTT
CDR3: CASTQVAPSTDTQYF

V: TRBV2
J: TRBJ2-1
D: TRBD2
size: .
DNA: TGTGCCAGCAGCCGCTTCCGGGGGGGTAAGTCCTACAATGAGCAGTTCTTC
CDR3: CASSRFRGGKSYNEQFF

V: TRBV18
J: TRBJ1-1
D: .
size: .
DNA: TGTGCCAGCTCACCACAAAGGCCCACTGGGGACACTGAAGCTTTCTTT
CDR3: CASSPQRPTGDTEAFF

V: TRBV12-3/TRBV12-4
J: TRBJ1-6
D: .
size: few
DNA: TGTGCCAGCAGCCTGAGGAACAGTCACAGGGATAATTCACCCCTCCACTTT
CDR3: CASSLRNSHRDNSPLHF

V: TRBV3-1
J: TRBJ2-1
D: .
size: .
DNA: TGTGCCAGCAGCTCACGGTTAGGGCAGTTCTTC
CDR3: CASSSRLGQFF

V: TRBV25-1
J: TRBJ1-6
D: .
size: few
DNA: TGTGCCAGCAGTGCAGGGCACCCCTATAATTCACCCCTCCACTTT
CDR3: CASSAGHPYNSPLHF

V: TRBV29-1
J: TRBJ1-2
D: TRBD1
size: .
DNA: TGCAGCGTTCTCCTAGGACAGGGAGGGGACTATGGCTACACCTTC
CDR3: CSVLLGQGGDYGYTF

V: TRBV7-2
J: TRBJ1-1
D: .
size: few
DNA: TGTGCCAGCAGCTTCACAGGTGCACTCACTGAAGCTTTCTTT
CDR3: CASSFTGALTEAFF

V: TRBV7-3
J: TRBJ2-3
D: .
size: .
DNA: TGTGCCAGCAGTTTAACGATGTATCCCACAGATACGCAGTATTTT
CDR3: CASSLTMYPTDTQYF

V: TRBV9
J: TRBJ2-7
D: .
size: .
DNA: TGTGCCAGCAGCGTAGGTGGGACGGCTCGGTACGAGCAGTACTTC
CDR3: CASSVGGTARYEQYF

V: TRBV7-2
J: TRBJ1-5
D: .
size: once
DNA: TGTGCCAGCAGCGCGTTGAGAAATCAGCCCCAGCATTTT
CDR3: CASSALRNQPQHF

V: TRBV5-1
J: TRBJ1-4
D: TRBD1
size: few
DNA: TGCGCCAGCAGCCTACAAACCGGGACAGTTAATGAAAAACTGTTTTTT
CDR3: CASSLQTGTVNEKLFF

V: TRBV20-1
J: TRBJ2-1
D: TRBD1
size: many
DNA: TGCAGTGCTAGGGACAGGGCGTACAATGAGCAGTTCTTC
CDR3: CSARDRAYNEQFF

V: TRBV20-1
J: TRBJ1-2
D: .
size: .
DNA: TGCAGTGCTAGACATGACGGCATCTATGGCTACACCTTC
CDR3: CSARHDGIYGYTF

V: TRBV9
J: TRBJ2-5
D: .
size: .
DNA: TGTGCCAGCAGCCTAGCCCCCGGGGCCCAAGAGACCCAGTACTTC
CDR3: CASSLAPGAQETQYF

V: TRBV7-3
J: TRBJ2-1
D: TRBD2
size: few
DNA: TGTGCCAGCAGCCAGGGACTACACTCCTACAATGAGCAGTTCTTC
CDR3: CASSQGLHSYNEQFF

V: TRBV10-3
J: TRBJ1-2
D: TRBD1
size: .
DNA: TGTGCCATCGACAGGGGTAGCTCTAGCTATGGCTACACCTTC
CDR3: CAIDRGSSSYGYTF

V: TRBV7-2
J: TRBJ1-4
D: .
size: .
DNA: TGTGCCAGCGGCGCGGCAGGGAGGGAAAAACTGTTTTTT
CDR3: CASGAAGREKLFF

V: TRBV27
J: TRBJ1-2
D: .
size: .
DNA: TGTGCCAGCAGTCCTCCGGGCCGCGGTGGCTACACCTTC
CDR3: CASSPPGRGGYTF

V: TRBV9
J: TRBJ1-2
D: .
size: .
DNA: TGTGCCAGCAGCCCCACCCGCGAGTGGAGGGGCTATGGCTACACCTTC
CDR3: CASSPTREWRGYGYTF

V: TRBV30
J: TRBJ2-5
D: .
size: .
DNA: TGTGCCTGGAGTTGGGGGGAGACCCAGTACTTC
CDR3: CAWSWGETQYF

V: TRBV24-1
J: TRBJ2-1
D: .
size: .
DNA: TGTGCCACCAGTGATTTGGGCCAGTGGGGTGAGCAGTTCTTC
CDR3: CATSDLGQWGEQFF

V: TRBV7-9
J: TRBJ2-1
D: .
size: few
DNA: TGTGCCATACAGTCACAGGGCAATGAGCAGTTCTTC
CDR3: CAIQSQGNEQFF